The 27 T cell receptor beta chains presented below share a single source sample, sequenced in a study of blood T cell repertoires in COVID-19. TCRdb's copy holds only in-frame clones and misses some; the assay was immunoSEQ multiplex PCR. The table has some 300,000 clones, roughly 90% seen once; the top ten hold about 1.8%. Sequencing was done on a sample of PBMCs or T cells enriched from blood (not recorded which). The receptors stem from a woman in her forties who had recovered from COVID-19.

The V call is TRBV10-3, the J call TRBJ2-5; 10 nucleotides agree with TRBD2. V lost 4 bases to trimming and J lost 4 bases; unmatched junction nucleotides: 3. The CDR3 covers 14 residues. Germline V gives CDR1 ENHRY, CDR2 SYGVKD. CDR3 bases: TGTGCCATCAGTGGGGCTAGCGGGGGAGAGACCCAGTACTTC. It specifies CAISGASGGETQYF.

The V and J genes are TRBV3-1 (or the pseudogene TRBV3-2) and TRBJ2-1, with 14 bases aligning to TRBD2. The CDR3 spans 18 residues. Germline V gene data show CDR1 as LGHDT and CDR2 as YNNKEL (reference sequence). The junction had 7 bases not matched to a gene; V was cut back by 1 base and J by 5 bases. The CDR3 spells CASSQGAGLAGGDNEQFF. CDR3 in DNA: TGTGCCAGCAGCCAAGGTGCAGGACTAGCGGGAGGAGACAATGAGCAGTTCTTC.

This rearrangement joins TRBV9 to TRBJ2-3; 8 positions match TRBD2. CDR1 SGDLS and CDR2 YYNGEE come from the germline V gene. Trimming took 3 bases from V and 2 from J; bases not matched to a gene: 5. This CDR3 has 15 amino acids. The CDR3 here is CASSATSGPTDTQYF. CDR3 nucleotide sequence: TGTGCCAGCAGCGCAACTAGCGGCCCCACAGATACGCAGTATTTT. The whole variable domain, remainder taken from reference TRBV9 and TRBJ2-3, is DSGVTQTPKHLITATGQRVTLRCSPRSGDLSVYWYQQSLDQGLQFLIQYYNGEERAKGNILERFSAQQFPDLHSELNLSSLELGDSALYFCASSATSGPTDTQYFGPGTRLTVL.

V usage is TRBV7-2 and J usage is TRBJ1-2; possibly TRBD1 for D (6 bases). CDR3 length: 13 residues. Germline V lookup: CDR1 SGHTA, CDR2 FQGNSA. The V end lost 5 bases, the J end lost 2 bases, and 9 bases lay between the germline ends. This CDR3 is CASSRDRNYGYTF. CDR3 sequence (DNA): TGTGCCAGCAGCCGAGACAGGAACTATGGCTACACCTTC.

The gene calls are TRBV18 and TRBJ1-1; the D is unclear. The ends were cut back, 4 bases at V and 6 bases at J, with 12 bases in the middle. This CDR3 has 13 amino acids. Germline-derived CDR1 and CDR2 are KGHSH and LQKENI. CDR3 region: CASSQGVNSEAFF. Written as DNA, the CDR3 is TGTGCCAGCTCACAGGGAGTTAACTCTGAAGCTTTCTTT.

V gene TRBV27 combines with J gene TRBJ1-2; 7 bases fit TRBD1. This CDR3 comprises 12 residues. Germline CDR1 reads MNHEY; CDR2 reads SMNVEV (reference sequence). V was pared by 6 bases and J by 7 bases, with 5 bases of the junction left unmatched. The CDR3 loop reads CASRTGWGGYTF. The CDR3 DNA is TGTGCCAGCAGGACAGGGTGGGGTGGCTACACCTTC.

V is TRBV6-5 and J is TRBJ1-4; possible D gene TRBD1, 6 bases. The V gene's germline CDR1 is MNHEY and CDR2 SVGAGI. The CDR3 sequence is 14 residues long. V lost 6 bases to trimming and J lost 4 bases, with 12 bases between them. The CDR3 nucleotides read TGTGCCAGCAGCAGGACAGATTTTAATGAAAAACTGTTTTTT. Amino acids: CASSRTDFNEKLFF.

This chain joins TRBV29-1 and TRBJ2-7, with D unresolved. Germline V gives CDR1 SQVTM, CDR2 ANQGSEA. The CDR3 covers 14 residues. V lost 6 bases and J lost 0, with 15 bases in between. The CDR3 nucleotides read TGCAGCGTACAGACACCCACGAGCTCCTACGAGCAGTACTTC. Protein sequence: CSVQTPTSSYEQYF.

The chain employs TRBV24-1 and TRBJ1-2, with D perhaps matching TRBD1 (6 bases). There are 13 residues in the CDR3. V was cut by 7 bases and J by 3 bases, with 11 bases left in between. Germline CDR1 is KGHDR and CDR2 is SFDVKD. CDR3 coding DNA: TGTGCCACCAGCAAGGGACAAGACTATGGCTACACCTTC. Protein: CATSKGQDYGYTF.

The chain carries TRBV7-2 and TRBJ1-1; D may be TRBD1 (5 bases). The CDR3 is 18 residues long. Germline values: CDR1 SGHTA, CDR2 FQGNSA. V lost 1 base and J 2 bases, leaving 20 bases between the germline ends. The CDR3: CASSLEDDEWGLNTEAFF. CDR3 DNA: TGTGCCAGCAGCTTAGAAGACGACGAGTGGGGACTCAACACTGAAGCTTTCTTT.

The chain combines TRBV5-1 with TRBJ1-4; 10 nucleotides match TRBD1. The CDR3 contains 15 residues. The V gene end was trimmed by 3 bases and the J gene end by 8 bases; junction bases not matched to a gene: 7. The germline V gene encodes CDR1 SGHRS and CDR2 YFSETQ. This chain's CDR3 is CASSSDRGPGEKLFF. CDR3 DNA: TGCGCCAGCAGCTCCGACAGGGGGCCAGGAGAAAAACTGTTTTTT.

This chain connects TRBV5-1 to TRBJ2-1; TRBD2 agrees at 10 bases. Trimming removed 5 bases from V and 9 bases from J; junction bases left unmatched: 8. The CDR3 has 14 residues. Germline lookup yields CDR1 SGHRS and CDR2 YFSETQ. The CDR3 spells CASRLAGVEGEQFF. The DNA of the CDR3 is TGCGCCAGCAGGCTAGCGGGAGTCGAGGGTGAGCAGTTCTTC.

This clone was found a few times. This chain links TRBV2 with TRBJ2-3; D perhaps matches TRBD1 (5 bases). From germline, CDR1 is SNHLY and CDR2 FYNNEI. V was shortened by 6 bases and J by 2 bases, with 6 bases between the two germline ends. This CDR3 region has 12 residues. In nucleotides, the CDR3 is TGTGCCAGCAGACAGGACACAGATACGCAGTATTTT. It specifies CASRQDTDTQYF.

This chain joins TRBV3-1 (or the pseudogene TRBV3-2) and TRBJ1-2; D remains unclear. CDR3 length: 15 residues. With 1 base removed from V and 5 bases from J, the gap between germline ends came to 14 bases. The germline V gene has CDR1 LGHDT and CDR2 YNNKEL (reference sequence). The CDR3 sequence: CASSQVWANSYGYTF. As DNA, the CDR3 is TGTGCCAGCAGCCAAGTTTGGGCAAACTCATATGGCTACACCTTC.

The chain combines TRBV27 with TRBJ1-6; D might be TRBD1 (6 bases). This CDR3 is 16 amino acids long. Germline lookup yields CDR1 MNHEY and CDR2 SMNVEV (reference sequence). The ends were cut back, 4 bases at V and 7 bases at J, with 17 bases in the middle. CDR3: CASSSPLTGWNSPLHF. The CDR3 bases are TGTGCCAGCAGTTCTCCTCTGACAGGATGGAATTCACCCCTCCACTTT.

The chain combines TRBV14 with TRBJ2-1; D gene ambiguous. Germline loops: CDR1 SGHDN, CDR2 FVKESK. V was clipped by 4 bases and J by 4 bases, with 11 bases between them. The CDR3 extends over 14 amino acids. This chain's CDR3 is CASSLRRGYNEQFF. DNA of the CDR3: TGTGCCAGCAGCCTGAGGAGAGGATACAATGAGCAGTTCTTC.

The genes are TRBV27 and TRBJ2-1; possible D gene TRBD2, 5 bases. Germline CDR1 MNHEY, CDR2 SMNVEV (reference sequence). V lost 6 bases, J lost 2 bases, and 14 bases lay in between. CDR3 length equals 15 residues. The CDR3 spells CASSPMERTYNEQFF. The CDR3 coding sequence is TGTGCCAGCAGCCCAATGGAGCGGACCTACAATGAGCAGTTCTTC.

V and J are TRBV6-6 and TRBJ2-7; a possible D gene is TRBD2 (7 bases). CDR3 length: 15 amino acids. The germline gives CDR1 MNHNY, CDR2 SVGAGI (reference sequence). Trimming took off 5 bases at V and 0 bases at J, with 14 bases between the two ends. The CDR3 loop is CASSALGGRSYEQYF. The CDR3 nucleotides are TGTGCCAGCAGTGCCCTGGGGGGGCGCTCCTACGAGCAGTACTTC.

The CDR3 sequence is CASSPTTGSGTEAFF. The DNA of the CDR3 is TGTGCCAGCTCACCGACGACAGGGAGCGGAACTGAAGCTTTCTTT. The chain has TRBV18 and TRBJ1-1, with 7 nucleotides matching TRBD1. Per the germline V gene, CDR1 is KGHSH and CDR2 is LQKENI. Trimming cost V 3 bases and J 5 bases; bases outside gene matches: 9. This CDR3 contains 15 residues.

The rearrangement uses TRBV29-1 and TRBJ1-1; 7 bases match TRBD1. Per the germline V gene, CDR1 is SQVTM and CDR2 is ANQGSEA. V shed 6 bases, J shed 1 base, and the junction held 5 bases outside the gene matches. The CDR3 sequence is 13 residues long. CDR3 loop: CSVGGQENTEAFF. The CDR3 DNA is TGCAGCGTGGGCGGACAGGAGAACACTGAAGCTTTCTTT. The variable domain in full, completed from reference TRBV29-1 and TRBJ1-1, reads SAVISQKPSRDICQRGTSLTIQCQVDSQVTMMFWYRQQPGQSLTLIATANQGSEATYESGFVIDKFPISRPNLTFSTLTVSNMSPEDSSIYLCSVGGQENTEAFFGQGTRLTVV.

The rearrangement uses TRBV16 and TRBJ2-7; 8 bases are shared with TRBD1. V gave up 1 base and J gave up 8 bases; unmatched junction bases: 10. Germline V gene lookup returns CDR1 KGHSY and CDR2 FQNENV. The CDR3 runs to 15 residues. CDR3 nucleotides: TGTGCCAGCAGCCAATATGGGACAGGAGAAAAACAGCAGTACTTC. It codes for CASSQYGTGEKQQYF.

The J gene is TRBJ2-1, the V gene TRBV15, with a possible D match to TRBD2 (6 bases). The CDR3 runs to 15 residues. From germline, CDR1 is LNHNV and CDR2 YYDKDF (reference sequence). Trimming removed 0 bases from V and 4 bases from J, with 10 bases in between. This CDR3 is CATSRDRGGYNEQFF. The DNA of the CDR3 is TGTGCCACCAGCAGAGATCGGGGAGGATACAATGAGCAGTTCTTC.

This clone was recorded only once. The rearrangement links TRBV9 to TRBJ2-3; D is ambiguous. This CDR3 has 12 amino acids. The germline V gene encodes CDR1 SGDLS and CDR2 YYNGEE. Trimming pared 4 bases from V and 6 bases from J, leaving 9 bases between. This CDR3 is CASSYPSDTQYF. The CDR3 DNA follows: TGTGCCAGCAGCTATCCCTCCGATACGCAGTATTTT.

This clone was seen once. The rearrangement uses TRBV5-1 and TRBJ2-2; possible D gene TRBD1, 6 bases. Per the germline V gene, CDR1 is SGHRS and CDR2 is YFSETQ. The CDR3 totals 16 residues. V lost 0 bases and J lost 0, with 9 bases in between. CDR3 region: CASSLVEGANTGELFF. The CDR3 DNA reads as TGCGCCAGCAGCTTGGTAGAGGGGGCGAACACCGGGGAGCTGTTTTTT.

The chain employs TRBV5-1 and TRBJ2-1; D is perhaps TRBD2 (7 bases). The germline gives CDR1 SGHRS, CDR2 YFSETQ. V gave up 2 bases and J gave up 0 bases, with 12 bases separating them. There are 16 residues in the CDR3. CDR3 residues: CASSFGGGGSYNEQFF. CDR3 DNA: TGCGCCAGCAGCTTTGGGGGAGGGGGCTCCTACAATGAGCAGTTCTTC.

About this clone: Other DNA sequences from this sample encode an identical CDR3 as well. V usage is TRBV24-1 and J usage is TRBJ2-3; tentative D call: TRBD2 (7 bases). The CDR3 loop spans 15 amino acids. The germline gives CDR1 KGHDR, CDR2 SFDVKD. V shed 4 bases and J shed 6 bases, with 16 bases lying between them. The CDR3 sequence is CATSDPRGAGDTQYF. DNA of the CDR3: TGTGCCACCAGTGACCCTCGGGGGGCCGGCGATACGCAGTATTTT.

The J gene is TRBJ2-7, the V gene TRBV27; 8 bases align to TRBD1. CDR3 size: 14 residues. After removal of 1 base from V and 6 bases from J, the junction contained 5 bases not matched to a gene. The V gene's germline CDR1 is MNHEY and CDR2 SMNVEV (reference sequence). CDR3 sequence reads: CASSLWDRTSEQYF. CDR3 in DNA: TGTGCCAGCAGTTTATGGGACAGGACCTCCGAGCAGTACTTC.